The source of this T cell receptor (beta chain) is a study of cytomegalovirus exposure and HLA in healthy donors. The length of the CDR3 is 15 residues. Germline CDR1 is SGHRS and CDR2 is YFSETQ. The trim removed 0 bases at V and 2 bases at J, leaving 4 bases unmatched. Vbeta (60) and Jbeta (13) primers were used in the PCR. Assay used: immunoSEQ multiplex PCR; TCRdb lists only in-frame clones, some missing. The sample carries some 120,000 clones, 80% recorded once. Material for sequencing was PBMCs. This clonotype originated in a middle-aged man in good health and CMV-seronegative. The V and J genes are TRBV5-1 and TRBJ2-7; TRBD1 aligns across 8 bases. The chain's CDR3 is CASSLVPGGPYEQYF. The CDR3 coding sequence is TGCGCCAGCAGCTTGGTCCCAGGGGGCCCCTACGAGCAGTACTTC.